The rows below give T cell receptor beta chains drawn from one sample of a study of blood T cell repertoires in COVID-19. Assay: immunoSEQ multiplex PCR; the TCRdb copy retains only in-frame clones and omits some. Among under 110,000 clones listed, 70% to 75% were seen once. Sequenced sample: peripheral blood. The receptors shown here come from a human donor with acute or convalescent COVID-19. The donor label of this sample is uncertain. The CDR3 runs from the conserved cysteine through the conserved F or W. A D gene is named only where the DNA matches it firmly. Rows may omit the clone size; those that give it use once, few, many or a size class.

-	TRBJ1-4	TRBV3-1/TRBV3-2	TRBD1	TGTGCCAGCAGCATCCGGACAGGGGGCTATGAAAAACTGTTTTTT	CASSIRTGGYEKLFF
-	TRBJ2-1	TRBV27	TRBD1	TGTGCCAGCAGCCGCTGGACAGGGCAGGGGGCTTACAATGAGCAGTTCTTC	CASSRWTGQGAYNEQFF
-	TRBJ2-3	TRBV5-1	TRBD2	TGCGCCAGCAGCTTGGAGGGTCATCAGCGGGGGATTGGCACAGATACGCAGTATTTT	CASSLEGHQRGIGTDTQYF
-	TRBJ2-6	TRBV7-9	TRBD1	TGTGCCAGCAGTAGCCGGGACAGGGAGAAATCTGGGGCCAACGTCCTGACTTTC	CASSSRDREKSGANVLTF
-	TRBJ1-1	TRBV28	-	TGTGCCAGCAGTTTAGTACAGAACACTGAAGCTTTCTTT	CASSLVQNTEAFF
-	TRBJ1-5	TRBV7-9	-	TGTGCCAGCACCAAACACGGGGGAAATCAGCCCCAGCATTTT	CASTKHGGNQPQHF
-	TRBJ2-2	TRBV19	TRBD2	TGTGCCAGTAGTAGGAGTCCCGGGGAGGGGAACACCGGGGAGCTGTTTTTT	CASSRSPGEGNTGELFF
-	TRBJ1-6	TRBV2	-	TGTGCCAGCTTCAGGGAAAGAGGTTCACCCCTCCACTTT	CASFRERGSPLHF
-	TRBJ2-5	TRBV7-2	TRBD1	TGTGCCAGCAGCTTGGGACAGGGAGGGGAGCAAGAGACCCAGTACTTC	CASSLGQGGEQETQYF
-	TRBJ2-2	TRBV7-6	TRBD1	TGTGCCAGCAGCTTAGCAGGGGGCAGGACCGGGGAGCTGTTTTTT	CASSLAGGRTGELFF
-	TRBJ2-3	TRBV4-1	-	TGCGCCAGCAGCCAAGTTCCGGTCGTGGATACGCAGTATTTT	CASSQVPVVDTQYF
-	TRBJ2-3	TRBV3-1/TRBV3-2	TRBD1	TGTGCCAGCAGCCAAGGGACAGGGGGCGCCGTATATACGCAGTATTTT	CASSQGTGGAVYTQYF
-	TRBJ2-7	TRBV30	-	TGTGCCTGGAGTCAGGACTGGCTACGCGAGCAGTACTTC	CAWSQDWLREQYF
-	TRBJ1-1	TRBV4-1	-	TGCGCCAGCAGCCAAGATCAGATTGCAGGGTTTCGCCTGAAAGCTTTCTTT	CASSQDQIAGFRLKAFF
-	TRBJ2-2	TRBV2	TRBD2	TGTGCCAGCAGGCGGACTAGTTCGCCCGGGGAGCTGTTTTTT	CASRRTSSPGELFF
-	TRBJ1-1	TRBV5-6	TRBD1	TGTGCCAGCAGTGACCTTGACAGGGCTGGGACTGAAGCTTTCTTT	CASSDLDRAGTEAFF
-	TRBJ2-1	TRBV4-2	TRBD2	TGTGCCAGCAGCCCACTAGCGGGGGGGGGATATGAGCAGTTCTTC	CASSPLAGGGYEQFF
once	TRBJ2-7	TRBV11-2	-	TGTGCCAGCAGCTTAGGTCGGGGCTCCTACGAGCAGTACTTC	CASSLGRGSYEQYF
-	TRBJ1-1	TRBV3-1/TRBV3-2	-	TGTGCCAGCAGCCACATCGGGACACCAATTGAAGCTTTCTTT	CASSHIGTPIEAFF
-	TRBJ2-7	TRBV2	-	TGTGCCAGCAGTGGACTAGGAAAGCTCGAGCAGTACTTC	CASSGLGKLEQYF
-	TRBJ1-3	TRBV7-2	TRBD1	TGTGCCAGCAGCTTGCGGGGGACAGGGGCTGGAGGAAACACCATATATTTT	CASSLRGTGAGGNTIYF
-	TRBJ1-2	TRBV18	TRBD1	TGTGCCAGCTCCCCGGACAGGAACTATGGCTACACCTTC	CASSPDRNYGYTF
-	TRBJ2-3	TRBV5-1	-	TGCGCCAGCAGCTTGGTTCACAGGGGCACAGATACGCAGTATTTT	CASSLVHRGTDTQYF
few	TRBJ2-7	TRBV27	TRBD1	TGTGCCAGCAGTCCCAAGCCGGGACAGGGGGCCTACGAGCAGTACTTC	CASSPKPGQGAYEQYF
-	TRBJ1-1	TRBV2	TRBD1	TGTGCCAGCAGGATGGACAGGGTGTCTGAAGCTTTCTTT	CASRMDRVSEAFF
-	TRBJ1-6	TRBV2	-	TGTGCCAGCAGTTTGACAGTCTCGACCTCACCCCTCCACTTT	CASSLTVSTSPLHF
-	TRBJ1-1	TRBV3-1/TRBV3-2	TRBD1	TGTGCCAGCAGCTTACGGACAGGGGGCAGGATGAACACTGAAGCTTTCTTT	CASSLRTGGRMNTEAFF